The rows below give T cell receptor beta chains drawn from one sample of a study of T cells after somatic rescue of genetic block. This table comes from immunoSEQ multiplex PCR, and its TCRdb copy is limited to in-frame clones, with some not included. Here the sample spans tens of thousands of clones, about nine tenths being singletons. Sequenced: peripheral blood mononuclear cells (PBMCs). These TCRs come from a woman aged 18-29 years. Each CDR3 is given with its conserved first and last residue. The D gene is left open where the match is weak. Some rows have no size entry. The others give once, few or many, or a class for an expanded clone.

J gene | clone size | V gene | CDR3 length | D gene | CDR3 DNA | CDR3 protein
TRBJ2-1 | NA | TRBV4-1 | 16 | NA | TGCGCCAGCAGCCAAGGTGGGTATTGGACGGGGAATGAGCAGTTCTTC | CASSQGGYWTGNEQFF
TRBJ1-1 | NA | TRBV7-9 | 14 | NA | TGTGCCAGCAGCTTAAGGGAGCGGGACACTGAAGCTTTCTTT | CASSLRERDTEAFF
TRBJ2-3 | NA | TRBV10-1 | 16 | NA | TGCGCCAGCAGTGATTACAGTAGCGGTTGGACAGATACGCAGTATTTT | CASSDYSSGWTDTQYF
TRBJ1-2 | NA | TRBV28 | 16 | TRBD1 | TGTGCCAGCAGTCTCCTCGGGACAGGGGCCCCTCGGGGCTACACCTTC | CASSLLGTGAPRGYTF
TRBJ2-1 | NA | TRBV15 | 12 | NA | TGTGCCACCAGCAGGGCAGTCAATGAGCAGTTCTTC | CATSRAVNEQFF
TRBJ1-2 | NA | TRBV6-4 | 13 | NA | TGTGCCAGCAGTTACGGGACAAACTATGGCTACACCTTC | CASSYGTNYGYTF
TRBJ2-2 | NA | TRBV29-1 | 12 | NA | TGCAGCGGCTTCCTTGGGACCGGGGAGCTGTTTTTT | CSGFLGTGELFF
TRBJ1-6 | NA | TRBV30 | 14 | TRBD1 | TGTGCCTCCAGTTTGGCAGGGGGAAATTCACCCCTCCACTTT | CASSLAGGNSPLHF
TRBJ2-5 | few | TRBV7-9 | 17 | TRBD2 | TGTGCCAGCAGCGGTGGACTAGCGGGAGGGCCCTCGGAGACCCAGTACTTC | CASSGGLAGGPSETQYF
TRBJ1-1 | NA | TRBV15 | 13 | NA | TGTGCCACCAGCGTACTCGGACACACTGAAGCTTTCTTT | CATSVLGHTEAFF
TRBJ2-2 | NA | TRBV6-5 | 15 | TRBD1 | TGTGCCAGCAGTTTAAGGACAGGGAACACCGGGGAGCTGTTTTTT | CASSLRTGNTGELFF
TRBJ2-3 | NA | TRBV27 | 14 | TRBD1 | TGTGCCAGCAGTTTGACAGGGACGGCAGATACGCAGTATTTT | CASSLTGTADTQYF
TRBJ2-1 | NA | TRBV27 | 13 | NA | TGTGCCAGCCGAACCGGGGTGTTGAATGAGCAGTTCTTC | CASRTGVLNEQFF
TRBJ1-1 | NA | TRBV5-4 | 14 | NA | TGTGCCAGCAGCAGCCCGGACGGCAACACTGAAGCTTTCTTT | CASSSPDGNTEAFF
TRBJ1-1 | once | TRBV28 | 16 | TRBD1 | TGTGCCAGCAGTTTCACCACCGGGACAGCACAATATGAAGCTTTCTTT | CASSFTTGTAQYEAFF
TRBJ2-1 | NA | TRBV28 | 13 | NA | TGTGCCAGCAGTTTATTTATGCTGAATGAGCAGTTCTTC | CASSLFMLNEQFF
TRBJ1-4 | NA | TRBV19 | 13 | TRBD1 | TGTGCCACCTCAGACAGGGGCCGCGAAAAACTGTTTTTT | CATSDRGREKLFF
TRBJ2-7 | NA | TRBV29-1 | 13 | NA | TGCAGCGTATCGGTGCGGCAGGGCTACGAGCAGTACTTC | CSVSVRQGYEQYF
TRBJ1-3 | NA | TRBV9 | 15 | NA | TGTGCCAGCAGCGTAGAAACAGGGCCTGGAAACACCATATATTTT | CASSVETGPGNTIYF
TRBJ2-7 | NA | TRBV6-1 | 11 | NA | TGTGCCAGCAGTGAAGGGGGTGAGCAGTACTTC | CASSEGGEQYF
TRBJ2-7 | once | TRBV7-2 | 13 | NA | TGTGCCAGCAGCTCTGGGGGGCCCTACGAGCAGTACTTC | CASSSGGPYEQYF
TRBJ2-2 | NA | TRBV19 | 14 | NA | TGTGCCAGTAGTATAAAGGCTAGCACCGGGGAGCTGTTTTTT | CASSIKASTGELFF
TRBJ2-7 | NA | TRBV5-1 | 14 | NA | TGCGCCAGCAGCTTGAGGGAGCAGACCTACGAGCAGTACTTC | CASSLREQTYEQYF
TRBJ1-2 | NA | TRBV5-4 | 15 | NA | TGTGCCAGCAGCTTGGGGGCAGACAACTCCTATGGCTACACCTTC | CASSLGADNSYGYTF
TRBJ2-2 | NA | TRBV5-6 | 14 | NA | TGTGCCAGCACCCCAGGATATAACACCGGGGAGCTGTTTTTT | CASTPGYNTGELFF
TRBJ2-2 | NA | TRBV5-1 | 15 | TRBD2 | TGCGCCAGCAGCCTCCTAGCGGGATCCCCCGGGGAGCTGTTTTTT | CASSLLAGSPGELFF
TRBJ1-2 | NA | TRBV6-1 | 13 | NA | TGTGCCAGCAGTGAACGGTTTAACTATGGCTACACCTTC | CASSERFNYGYTF
TRBJ2-7 | NA | TRBV7-9 | 11 | NA | TGTGCCAGCAGCTCCTTGTACGAGCAGTACTTC | CASSSLYEQYF
TRBJ2-7 | NA | TRBV6-1 | 14 | NA | TGTGCCAGCAGTGAAGGGGGACTGAACTACGAGCAGTACTTC | CASSEGGLNYEQYF
TRBJ2-1 | NA | TRBV4-3 | 12 | NA | TGCGCCAGCAGCCAGTCCGGGGCGCAGCAGTTCTTC | CASSQSGAQQFF
TRBJ2-1 | NA | TRBV11-2 | 18 | TRBD2 | TGTGCCAGCAGCCCCACGCTTAGCGGGAGCCCGCTATACAATGAGCAGTTCTTC | CASSPTLSGSPLYNEQFF
TRBJ2-7 | NA | TRBV7-9 | 18 | TRBD2 | TGTGCCAGCAGCCAAATGAGGGGCGAGGTAGCGGGAACCTACGAGCAGTACTTC | CASSQMRGEVAGTYEQYF
TRBJ1-1 | NA | TRBV28 | 15 | NA | TGTGCCAGCAGTTTACCCGGGGCTCGGAACACTGAAGCTTTCTTT | CASSLPGARNTEAFF
TRBJ1-1 | NA | TRBV6-6 | 16 | NA | TGTGCCAGCAGACCCCTGGGGGGGGTGCTGAACACTGAAGCTTTCTTT | CASRPLGGVLNTEAFF
TRBJ2-1 | NA | TRBV10-3 | 15 | NA | TGTGCCATCAGTGTCGGAGCGGGCGGTCGAAATGAGCAGTTCTTC | CAISVGAGGRNEQFF
TRBJ2-2 | NA | TRBV11-2 | 15 | NA | TGTGCCAGTGCCGGGACGAGAGGGTCCACCGGGGAGCTGTTTTTT | CASAGTRGSTGELFF
TRBJ2-5 | NA | TRBV18 | 15 | NA | TGTGCCAGCTCACCACGTGGGGGAGGAGGAGAGACCCAGTACTTC | CASSPRGGGGETQYF
TRBJ1-4 | NA | TRBV2 | 15 | NA | TGTGCCAGCAACAGACCGGTAGAACAGGATGAAAAACTGTTTTTT | CASNRPVEQDEKLFF
TRBJ2-3 | NA | TRBV5-1 | 13 | NA | TGCGCCAGCAGCAGAGGGGGAGGAGATACGCAGTATTTT | CASSRGGGDTQYF
TRBJ2-1 | NA | TRBV28 | 15 | TRBD1 | TGTGCCAGCAGTAAGACAGGGATATCCTACAATGAGCAGTTCTTC | CASSKTGISYNEQFF
TRBJ2-7 | NA | TRBV6-5 | 13 | TRBD2 | TGTGCCAGCAGCCTAGCGGGAGTTGGTGAGCAGTACTTC | CASSLAGVGEQYF
TRBJ1-2 | NA | TRBV2 | 11 | TRBD1 | TGTGCCAACTTTTACAGGGGCGGCTACACCTTC | CANFYRGGYTF
TRBJ2-3 | NA | TRBV19 | 14 | TRBD2 | TGTGCCAGTAGTCTAGCGGGAGAGGCGGATACGCAGTATTTT | CASSLAGEADTQYF
TRBJ2-7 | NA | TRBV6-6 | 15 | NA | TGTGCCAGCAGCATTAAGGGGGGCGGATCCTACGAGCAGTACTTC | CASSIKGGGSYEQYF
TRBJ1-1 | NA | TRBV28 | 17 | NA | TGTGCCGTTAGGGGGAGACGTACAGGGTTAGGAGGGACTGAAGCTTTCTTT | CAVRGRRTGLGGTEAFF
TRBJ1-2 | NA | TRBV7-8 | 15 | NA | TGTGCCAGCAGCTTCGCCGGACAAGGAGCTTATGGCTACACCTTC | CASSFAGQGAYGYTF
TRBJ1-1 | NA | TRBV7-9 | 14 | NA | TGTGCCAGCAGTGAAGGGACGGTCAACACTGAAGCTTTCTTT | CASSEGTVNTEAFF
TRBJ1-2 | NA | TRBV28 | 15 | NA | TGTGCCAGCAGTCCCCTCACTGACGGGCATCGGGGCTACACCTTC | CASSPLTDGHRGYTF
TRBJ2-3 | NA | TRBV30 | 13 | NA | TGTGCCTGGAGTCTTAGAGAGGGTGATACGCAGTATTTT | CAWSLREGDTQYF
TRBJ2-2 | NA | TRBV7-2 | 19 | NA | TGTGCCAGCAGCTTAGCGCGTCCCTGGGGGGACCCGGATGACGGGGAGCTGTTTTTT | CASSLARPWGDPDDGELFF
TRBJ1-5 | NA | TRBV5-6 | 14 | TRBD1 | TGTGCCAGCAGCCCCGGGACAGGTATTCAGCCCCAGCATTTT | CASSPGTGIQPQHF
TRBJ2-7 | NA | TRBV28 | 14 | TRBD1 | TGTGCCAGCAGTTTACAACAAGGGGGCTCCGAGCAGTACTTC | CASSLQQGGSEQYF
TRBJ1-1 | NA | TRBV5-4 | 15 | NA | TGTGCCAGCAGCTTGGTGGGGGGTTCGGATACTGAAGCTTTCTTT | CASSLVGGSDTEAFF
TRBJ2-3 | NA | TRBV28 | 16 | NA | TGTGCCAGCAGTTCCGCAGAAGGGGGGAGCACAGATACGCAGTATTTT | CASSSAEGGSTDTQYF
TRBJ1-1 | few | TRBV5-5 | 14 | NA | TGTGCCAGCAGACTGGGGCTTAGGGACACTGAAGCTTTCTTT | CASRLGLRDTEAFF
TRBJ1-2 | NA | TRBV6-6 | 12 | NA | TGTGCCAGCGACACGGGGAACTATGGCTACACCTTC | CASDTGNYGYTF
TRBJ2-4 | NA | TRBV4-1 | 16 | TRBD2 | TGCGCCAGCAGCCACAGACTAGCGGGAGGCGAAAACATTCAGTACTTC | CASSHRLAGGENIQYF